What follows is one T cell receptor (beta chain) and its context. What it binds is unknown. A much larger clone differs from this one at a single base, so this may be a read error. A constant-region primer primed TCR beta cDNA synthesis from about 490 ng of total RNA. It was through three nested multiplex PCR rounds of slightly modified ARM-PCR that TCR beta libraries arose. With TRBV1-TRBV30 forward primers and a C-beta reverse primer, the first two PCR rounds were run for nine to eleven cycles each. Each CDR3 protein gets one entry after TCRdb re-called the multiplex PCR reads with MiXCR. The table records about 120,000 distinct CDR3 sequences, roughly three fifths of them present only once. The germline V gene encodes CDR1 MNHEY and CDR2 SVGAGI. This CDR3 is built from 14 residues. These data originate in a study of tumor-infiltrating lymphocytes in primary liver carcinoma. General study findings and limits: A fraction of only about 7-25% of top clones appeared in all five tumor regions.

Co-extracted RNA and DNA came from around 18-30 mg of unsorted bulk tissue. The J gene is TRBJ2-7, the V gene TRBV6-5, with D possibly TRBD1 on 5 matching bases. The sequenced sample consisted of liver tumor tissue from sampling region 1. Documented subset: tumor region T1, superior pole. This receptor was obtained from a woman aged 60-75 years with primary liver carcinoma and hepatitis B virus infection. Here the CDR3 DNA reads TGTGCCAGCAGTTACCTACACAGGACCTACGAGCAGTGCTTC. Amino acids: CASSYLHRTYEQCF.